This T cell receptor (beta chain) came from a study of CD8+ T cells in alopecia areata. Study-wide findings and caveats: There was only one nonresponder, so it was unclear how baseline CD8+ expansion relates to response. Mice showed TCR sharing more clearly than patients did, possibly owing to HLA.

The CDR3 length is 13 residues. V was clipped by 7 bases and J by 3 bases, with 9 bases between them. Germline assignment: CDR1 MGHDK and CDR2 SYGVNS. Notes on this clone: The antigen is undetermined.

Once RNA had been extracted, it was reverse transcribed into cDNA to act as the sequencing template. The method was immunoSEQ multiplex PCR; TCRdb's version includes in-frame clones alone and lacks a portion of them. Of about 110,000 clones in the sample, less than 75% were seen once. The treatment was: oral pan-JAK inhibitor, 5-10 mg twice daily. Alopecia areata patients had lesional scalp punch biopsies and peripheral blood taken from them. This sample comprised CD8+ T cells sorted from blood, obtained at week 24, from a patient treated with tofacitinib. This receptor was obtained from a human donor with alopecia areata. The V and J genes are TRBV25-1 and TRBJ2-2, with D perhaps assigned TRBD1 or TRBD2 (5 bases each). CDR3 sequence (DNA): TGTGCCAGCACCCAGGGACACACCGGGGAGCTGTTTTTT. Translated: CASTQGHTGELFF.